Below, 28 T cell receptor beta chains from the same sample are listed, as sequenced in a study of tumor-infiltrating lymphocytes in primary liver carcinoma. Researchers generated TCR beta cDNA from about 0.5 ug of total RNA, relying on a constant-region primer. Amplification in three nested multiplex PCR rounds with slightly modified ARM-PCR gave rise to TCR beta libraries. Both of the initial two PCR rounds ran for 10 cycles and employed TRBV1-TRBV30 forward primers alongside a C-beta reverse primer. Via MiXCR, TCRdb re-called the multiplex PCR reads, giving one row per CDR3 protein. The sample shows around 88,000 distinct CDR3 sequences, roughly 70% of them seen only once. The roughly 17-31 mg bulk tissue piece was not sorted before simultaneous RNA and DNA extraction. What was sequenced was tumor-adjacent normal liver tissue. These receptors all come from a man in his forties with primary liver carcinoma and hepatitis B virus infection.

To note about this clonotype: The junction differs from germline at one of its ends, possibly a read error. The chain recombines TRBV29-1 with TRBJ2-7, with TRBD1 identical over 7 bases. Per the germline V gene, CDR1 is SQVTM and CDR2 is ANQGSEA. The CDR3 runs 14 residues. DNA for the CDR3: TGCAACGTTTCCACCGGGACAGCTTCCTACGAACAGTACTTC. Protein: CNVSTGTASYEQYF.

To note about this clonotype: A much larger clonotype is one base distant, so this may be a read error. This sequence joins TRBV7-9 and TRBJ1-1, with D possibly matching TRBD1 (5 bases). Germline values: CDR1 SEHNR, CDR2 FQNEAQ (reference sequence). The CDR3 sequence is 15 residues long. Here the CDR3 DNA reads TGTGTCAGCAGCCCGACGGGCTTTGGGGGATCTGAAGCTTTCTTT. Translation gives CVSSPTGFGGSEAFF.

The table lists this clonotype with a few counts. The V gene is TRBV7-2, the J gene TRBJ1-5; TRBD1 aligns across 8 bases. Unmatched junction bases numbered 7, after V lost 5 bases and J lost 7 bases. Germline V gene data show CDR1 as SGHTA and CDR2 as FQGNSA. The CDR3 length is 14 residues. CDR3 in amino acids: CASSNYGQGQPQHF. CDR3 in DNA: TGTGCCAGCAGCAATTACGGACAGGGCCAGCCCCAGCATTTT.

This clonotype was seen only a few times. CDR3 DNA sequence: TGTGCCAGCAGCTCCAGGAGGAGTTGGCAAGAGACCCAGTACTTC. Translating gives CASSSRRSWQETQYF. This chain joins TRBV7-9 and TRBJ2-5, with a weak D call TRBD2 (5 bases). The CDR3 extends over 15 amino acids. The germline gives CDR1 SEHNR, CDR2 FQNEAQ (reference sequence). Trimming cost V 4 bases and J 2 bases, with 14 bases left between them.

In its sample, this clonotype was seen once. The junction does not match germline at one end; this may be a read error. This chain connects TRBV12-3 or TRBV12-4 to TRBJ2-5; the match to TRBD2 covers 10 bases. CDR3 length: 11 residues. CDR3 amino acids: CVNSSGTSAFF. CDR3 in DNA: TGTGTCAACAGTTCGGGGACTAGCGCCTTCTTC.

Remarks on this clonotype: One end of the junction is discordant with germline, which a read error may explain. J is TRBJ2-7 and V is TRBV11-2, with a possible D match to TRBD2 (6 bases). The germline V gene has CDR1 SGHAT and CDR2 FQNNGV. The CDR3 covers 14 residues. The CDR3 sequence is CASSLSGLSYGQCF. The CDR3 DNA follows: TGTGCCAGCAGCTTAAGCGGGTTATCCTACGGGCAGTGCTTC.

As regards this clonotype: A read error may produce the germline difference seen at one junction end. The genes are TRBV29-1 and TRBJ1-2; D gene uncertain. This CDR3 has 11 residues. Germline CDR1 reads SQVTM; CDR2 reads ANQGSEA. The CDR3, as DNA: TGCACCCCTGAGCGCGGCTATGGTTACACCTTC. This translates into CTPERGYGYTF.

Of note for this clonotype: This may be a read error, as it is one base from a much larger clone. The V gene is TRBV12-3 or TRBV12-4, the J gene TRBJ1-1, with D unclear. Trimming cost V 5 bases and J 10 bases, with 17 bases left between them. The CDR3 length is 13 residues. Here the CDR3 reads CASSTTWTNGAFF. The CDR3 DNA reads as TGTGCCAGCAGTACTACTTGGACCAACGGAGCTTTCTTT.

Remarks on this clonotype: At one of its ends the junction is not consistent with the germline gene, which may arise from a read error. The CDR3 DNA reads as TGCAGCGTTGCCTCGGGCGGGATCGGAGATATGCAGTATTTT. Translating it yields CSVASGGIGDMQYF. The chain combines TRBV29-1 with TRBJ2-3, with a possible D match to TRBD2 (6 bases). From germline, CDR1 is SQVTM and CDR2 ANQGSEA. The CDR3 extends over 14 amino acids.

The J gene is TRBJ2-7, the V gene TRBV10-3, with a tentative D call TRBD1 (5 bases). The CDR3 is 15 residues long. Germline V gene sequence: CDR1 ENHRY, CDR2 SYGVKD. The germline V and J ends were trimmed by 8 bases and 4 bases, with 21 bases remaining between them. The CDR3 DNA reads TGTGCCATCTGCCACCCGACAGAGCACCCATACGAGCAGTACTTC. It specifies CAICHPTEHPYEQYF.

Only one count was recorded for this clonotype. This could be a read error, since a much larger clone is one nucleotide away. The gene calls are TRBV5-4 and TRBJ2-3, with D hard to call. Looked up from germline, CDR1 is SGHNT and CDR2 is YYREEE (reference sequence). CDR3 length equals 16 residues. The germline V and J ends were trimmed by 4 bases and 3 bases, with 18 bases remaining between them. The CDR3 here is CASSPWPLLGTDTQYF. In DNA, the CDR3 is TGTGCCAGCAGCCCTTGGCCGTTGCTGGGGACAGATACGCAGTATTTT.

The chain employs TRBV6-6 and TRBJ2-7, with D unclear. V shed 5 bases and J shed 5 bases, with 13 bases lying between them. The CDR3 runs 13 residues. The germline V gene encodes CDR1 MNHNY and CDR2 SVGAGI (reference sequence). DNA for the CDR3: TGTGCCAGCAGTGAGGATAGGGCGCACGAGCAGTACTTC. Translation gives CASSEDRAHEQYF.

With regard to this clonotype: This could be a read error, since a much larger clone is one nucleotide away. This chain connects TRBV24-1 to TRBJ2-1; D might be TRBD2 (5 bases). The germline gives CDR1 KGHDR, CDR2 SFDVKD. The V end was cut by 7 bases, the J end by 2 bases, with 23 bases between. The CDR3 sequence is 18 residues long. CDR3 nucleotide sequence: TGTGCCACCAGGGGCGCAGCGGAAGGGAGTGGGCCCTACAATGAGCAGTTCTTC. It yields the protein CATRGAAEGSGPYNEQFF.

The chain uses TRBV28 and TRBJ2-1; D is unresolved. Germline V gene lookup returns CDR1 MDHEN and CDR2 SYDVKM. V dropped 5 bases and J dropped 0 bases, with 2 bases sitting between them. This CDR3 has 12 residues. The CDR3 spells CASSISYNEQFF. CDR3 in DNA: TGTGCCAGCAGTATCTCCTACAATGAGCAGTTCTTC.

Comment on this clonotype: A single base separates this from a much larger clone, so it may be a read error. The chain employs TRBV5-4 and TRBJ2-6, with 7 bases identical to TRBD1. CDR1 is SGHNT, CDR2 YYREEE, per germline (reference sequence). Germline trimming cut 3 bases from V and 0 bases from J; bases unmatched to any gene: 3. The CDR3 sequence is 16 residues long. CDR3 nucleotides: TGTGCCAGCAGCTCGGCAGGGGGCTCTGGGGCCAACGTCCTGACTTTC. It yields the protein CASSSAGGSGANVLTF.

Comments on this clonotype: The conserved closing phenylalanine or tryptophan is absent in this CDR3, likely reflecting a read error. The chain links TRBV6-5 to TRBJ1-4; D perhaps matches TRBD1 (5 bases). Germline V gene sequence: CDR1 MNHEY, CDR2 SVGAGI. V lost 6 bases to trimming and J lost 5 bases, with 16 bases between them. The CDR3 has 15 amino acids. CDR3 amino acids: CASRSKVAGNEKLFL. In nucleotides, the CDR3 is TGTGCCAGCAGGTCTAAGGTGGCAGGGAATGAAAAACTGTTTCTT.

On this clonotype itself: The junction departs from the called germline gene at one end, perhaps through a read error. The chain recombines TRBV6-6 with TRBJ2-7, with 10 nucleotides matching TRBD1. CDR1 and CDR2 from the germline V gene are MNHNY and SVGAGI (reference sequence). The CDR3 spans 12 residues. CDR3 sequence reads: CANRQGAYDQYF. The CDR3 DNA reads as TGTGCCAACAGACAGGGGGCCTACGACCAGTACTTC.

In the case of this clonotype: A read error may be the cause here, since a much bigger clone is one base away. This rearrangement joins TRBV10-3 to TRBJ1-2; 9 positions match TRBD1. Germline V gene data show CDR1 as ENHRY and CDR2 as SYGVKD. The CDR3 has 13 residues. CDR3 DNA sequence: TGTGCCAACAGTGAGGACAGGGGCTATGGCTACACCTTC. Its protein product is CANSEDRGYGYTF.

The chain employs TRBV28 and TRBJ1-2, with a weak D call TRBD1 (6 bases). Germline CDR1 is MDHEN and CDR2 is SYDVKM. Trimming pared 9 bases from V and 8 bases from J, leaving 25 bases between. The CDR3 totals 15 residues. The CDR3 spells CARNSGTLIREGYTF. CDR3 bases: TGTGCCAGAAATTCCGGGACACTCATTAGAGAGGGCTACACCTTC.

The J gene is TRBJ1-6, the V gene TRBV18; possibly TRBD1 for D (5 bases). The CDR3 spans 13 residues. Germline-derived CDR1 and CDR2 are KGHSH and LQKENI. V gave up 8 bases and J gave up 4 bases, with 9 bases separating them. The CDR3 region is CASLGHYNSPLHF. DNA for the CDR3: TGTGCCAGCCTTGGACATTATAATTCACCCCTCCACTTT.

With respect to this clonotype: Compared with germline, one end of the junction differs, possibly owing to a read error. This chain joins TRBV29-1 and TRBJ1-2; D is possibly TRBD1 (5 bases). The CDR3 loop spans 13 amino acids. The germline V gene encodes CDR1 SQVTM and CDR2 ANQGSEA. CDR3 protein: CSVVAGRGYGYTF. The CDR3 DNA sequence: TGCAGCGTTGTGGCAGGGAGAGGGTATGGTTACACTTTC.

As concerns this clonotype: The conserved phenylalanine or tryptophan is not found at the CDR3 terminus, so this likely reflects a read error. The CDR3 region is CASSQGPTSGDYYEQFL. CDR3 bases: TGCGCCAGCAGCCAAGGGCCCACTAGCGGGGACTACTATGAGCAGTTCCTC. This chain joins TRBV4-1 and TRBJ2-1, with 10 positions matching TRBD2. The CDR3 length is 17 residues. Germline CDR1 MGHRA, CDR2 YSYEKL.

The chain recombines TRBV5-1 with TRBJ2-3, with D perhaps TRBD1 or TRBD2 (5 bases each). This CDR3 spans 16 amino acids. Between the trimmed V and J ends, which lost 7 bases and 4 bases, there was a span of 22 bases. Germline V gene data show CDR1 as SGHRS and CDR2 as YFSETQ. CDR3: CASLPNSGTPADTQYF. CDR3 DNA: TGCGCCAGCTTGCCAAATAGTGGGACCCCAGCAGATACGCAGTATTTT.

The genes are TRBV28 and TRBJ1-2; 8 nucleotides line up with TRBD1. Germline V gives CDR1 MDHEN, CDR2 SYDVKM. The junction had 16 bases not matched to a gene; V was cut back by 11 bases and J by 2 bases. The CDR3 has 16 amino acids. The CDR3 DNA is TGTGCCTGTAGCCCCCCTCCTTGGACAGGGAACTATGGCTACACCTTC. It encodes CACSPPPWTGNYGYTF.

This clonotype rates as medium-sized. This chain links TRBV6-1 with TRBJ1-1; tentatively, D is TRBD1 (6 bases). In germline, CDR1 is MNHNS, CDR2 SASEGT. V dropped 6 bases and J dropped 5 bases, with 13 bases sitting between them. The CDR3 spans 13 residues. This CDR3 is CASRAGTLTEAFF. The CDR3 region has the DNA TGTGCCAGCAGGGCTGGGACATTGACTGAAGCTTTCTTT.

This clonotype showed up many times. The CDR3 DNA reads TGCGCCAGCAGCCGTAACAGCGATACTACCTACGAGCAGTACTTC. Translating gives CASSRNSDTTYEQYF. V usage is TRBV4-1 and J usage is TRBJ2-7, with unresolved D. Germline loops: CDR1 MGHRA, CDR2 YSYEKL. The CDR3 is made up of 15 amino acids. The V end was cut by 4 bases, the J end by 2 bases, with 15 bases between.

This clonotype was seen only once. Germline and junction disagree at one end, which may indicate a read error. The CDR3 DNA is TGCAGCGTTACGGACAGGGGGCACACTGAACCTTTCTTT. Amino acid sequence: CSVTDRGHTEPFF. The rearrangement links TRBV29-1 to TRBJ1-1; TRBD1 aligns across 11 bases. This CDR3 spans 13 amino acids. The germline CDR1 and CDR2 sequences are SQVTM and ANQGSEA.

This chain uses TRBV10-3 with TRBJ2-3, with 9 bases that match TRBD2. Germline V gene lookup returns CDR1 ENHRY and CDR2 SYGVKD. CDR3 length: 13 residues. The CDR3 loop reads CVASGASTDTQYF. The CDR3 DNA reads TGTGTCGCTAGCGGGGCAAGCACAGATACGCAGTATTTT.